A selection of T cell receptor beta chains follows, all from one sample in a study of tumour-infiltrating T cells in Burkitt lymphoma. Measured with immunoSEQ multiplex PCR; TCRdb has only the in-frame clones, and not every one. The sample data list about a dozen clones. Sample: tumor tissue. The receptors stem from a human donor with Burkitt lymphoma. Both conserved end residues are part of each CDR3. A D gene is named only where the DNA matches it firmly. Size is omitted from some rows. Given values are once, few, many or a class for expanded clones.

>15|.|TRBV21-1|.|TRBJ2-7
TGTGCCAGCAGGGTTGAATTACACGTGTTAGACGAGCAGTACTTC
CASRVELHVLDEQYF
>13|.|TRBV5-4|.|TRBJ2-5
TGTGCCAGCAGCTTGACCAGGGGAGAGACCCAGTACTTC
CASSLTRGETQYF
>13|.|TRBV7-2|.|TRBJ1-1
TGTGCCAGCAGCTTCATGATTTGGGGAGAAGCTTTCTTT
CASSFMIWGEAFF
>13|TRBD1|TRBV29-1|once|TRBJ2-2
TGCAGCGTTGAAGAACAGGGGGGCGGGGAGCTGTTTTTT
CSVEEQGGGELFF
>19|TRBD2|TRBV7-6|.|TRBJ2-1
TGTGCCAGCAGCTTATTATTAGGTACGGGGGGTCGAGACGGCAATGAGCAGTTCTTC
CASSLLLGTGGRDGNEQFF
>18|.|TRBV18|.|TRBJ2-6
TGTGCCAGCTCATTTTGGCGGGACATTTACAAGCGGGCCAACGTCCTGACTTTC
CASSFWRDIYKRANVLTF
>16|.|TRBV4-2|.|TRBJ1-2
TGTGCCAGCAGCAGGCCGGCAAAGGTTGAGACCTATGGCTACACCTTC
CASSRPAKVETYGYTF